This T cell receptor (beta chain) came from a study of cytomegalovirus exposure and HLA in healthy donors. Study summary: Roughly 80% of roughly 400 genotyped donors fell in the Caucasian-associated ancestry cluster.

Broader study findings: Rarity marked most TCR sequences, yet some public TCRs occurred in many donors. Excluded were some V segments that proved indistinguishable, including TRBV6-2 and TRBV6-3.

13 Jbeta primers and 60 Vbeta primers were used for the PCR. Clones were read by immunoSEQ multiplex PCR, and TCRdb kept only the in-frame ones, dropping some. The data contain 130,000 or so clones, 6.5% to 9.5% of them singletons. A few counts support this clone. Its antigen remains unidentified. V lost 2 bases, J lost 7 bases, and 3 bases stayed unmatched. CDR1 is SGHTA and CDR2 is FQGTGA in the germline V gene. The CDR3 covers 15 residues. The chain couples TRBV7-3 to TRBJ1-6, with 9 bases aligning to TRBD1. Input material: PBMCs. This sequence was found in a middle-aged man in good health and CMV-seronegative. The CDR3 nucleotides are TGTGCCAGCAGCTTATGGGGACAGGGAAATTCACCCCTCCACTTT. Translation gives CASSLWGQGNSPLHF.